This TCR beta chain was sequenced during a study of CD8 T cells in ankylosing spondylitis. Study outcomes and limitations: Disease-associated clones were CD8+ and fairly uncommon in peripheral blood. Significantly higher representation of disease-linked clones was reported for matched ankylosing spondylitis synovial fluid. Among TCR beta sequences, a motif of under 10 highly homologous variants appeared characteristic of ankylosing spondylitis blood.

This clonotype was observed once. The antigen is not known. Quantitative 5'-RACE with molecular barcodes produced the TCR beta libraries. TCRdb recomputed calls from the 5' RACE reads with MiXCR, one row per CDR3 protein. The table shows 300,000 to 400,000 distinct CDR3 sequences, with approximately 20% occurring only once. V lost 0 bases to trimming and J lost 3 bases, with 15 bases between them. The CDR3 covers 16 residues. The germline V gene has CDR1 SEHNR and CDR2 FQNEAQ (reference sequence). The chain carries TRBV7-9 and TRBJ2-7; possibly TRBD2 for D (5 bases). The specimen was blood, either unsorted or a sorted T cell fraction (not recorded which). The receptor's source is a male donor with ankylosing spondylitis. The CDR3 loop is CASSLAGGGLNYEQYF. CDR3 DNA sequence: TGTGCCAGCAGCTTAGCTGGAGGCGGACTTAACTACGAGCAGTACTTC.